This T cell receptor (beta chain) was sequenced in a study of T cells expressing NK-cell markers. Study background: HCMV seropositivity characterized most of the eight sequenced donors, and seronegativity one.

Of note for this clonotype: Its antigen is undetermined.

The authors made TCR beta cDNA libraries by 5'RACE template switching. This switching added a universal primer site and UMIs. Using the 5' RACE reads, TCRdb records one entry per CDR3 protein without DNA. This sample carries more than 250,000 distinct CDR3 sequences, with roughly 0.4% going to the ten biggest clones. Findings and caveats of the study: The dominant NKG2C+ clonotypes represented roughly 1.0-7.5% of CD8+ T cells in several donors.

Germline V gene data show CDR1 as SGHVT and CDR2 as SQSDAQ. The CDR3 length is 13 residues. The chain recombines TRBV7-4 with TRBJ2-2. This receptor was identified in a man between 18 and 29 years old in good health. The material sequenced was blood T cells: a sorted CD56 or NKG2C T cell subset, CD4+ or CD8+ T cells, or bulk PBMC T cells (not recorded which). The CDR3 sequence: CASGRRNTGELFF.